Below are 9 T cell receptor beta chains sequenced from a single sample in a study of T-cell memory formation after mild COVID-19. MiXCR was run by TCRdb on the 5' RACE reads, yielding one entry per CDR3 protein. The sample yields 250,000 to 350,000 distinct CDR3 sequences, about 16% seen once. The sequencing input was PBMCs or a T cell subset sorted from them (not recorded which). All receptors come from a man younger than 30 who had mild COVID-19 (a few samples of this study predate the infection). Cell type and time point are not known.

This clonotype has only a few counts. The chain combines TRBV5-1 with TRBJ1-6; 7 bases agree with TRBD1. The ends lost 6 bases at V and 2 bases at J; junction bases unmatched: 5. This CDR3 comprises 15 residues. Per the germline V gene, CDR1 is SGHRS and CDR2 is YFSETQ. The CDR3: CASTPQGAYNSPLHF. For the CDR3, the DNA is TGCGCCAGCACCCCTCAGGGGGCCTATAATTCACCCCTCCACTTT.

The chain couples TRBV3-1 to TRBJ2-3; D remains ambiguous. This CDR3 spans 16 amino acids. Trimming left V 1 base short and J 0 bases short, with 11 bases between. Germline CDR1 and CDR2: LGHDT and YNNKEL (reference sequence). Here the CDR3 DNA reads TGTGCCAGCAGCCAAGCGGTTAGGGTGAGCACAGATACGCAGTATTTT. The encoded protein is CASSQAVRVSTDTQYF.

This clonotype appeared many times. This chain joins TRBV12-3 or TRBV12-4 and TRBJ1-1; TRBD1 agrees at 9 bases. The CDR3 has 15 residues. V lost 6 bases to trimming and J lost 1 base; unmatched junction nucleotides: 6. The CDR3 protein is CASSRGQGGNTEAFF. As DNA, the CDR3 is TGTGCCAGCAGCCGGGGACAGGGAGGGAACACTGAAGCTTTCTTT.

The genes are TRBV27 and TRBJ2-3, with D possibly matching TRBD1 (6 bases). Germline assignment: CDR1 MNHEY and CDR2 SMNVEV (reference sequence). V lost 5 bases to trimming and J lost 1 base, with 13 bases between them. CDR3 length: 15 residues. CDR3 amino acids: CASSTTGSGTDTQYF. CDR3 nucleotides: TGTGCCAGCAGTACTACAGGGTCTGGCACAGATACGCAGTATTTT.

The chain recombines TRBV12-3 or TRBV12-4 with TRBJ1-1; tentative D call: TRBD1 (5 bases). The CDR3 totals 12 residues. V was clipped by 3 bases and J by 10 bases, with 12 bases between them. The CDR3 loop reads CASSFGGGGAFF. The CDR3 DNA is TGTGCCAGCAGTTTCGGGGGTGGAGGAGCTTTCTTT.

This clonotype has more than one count but fewer than ten. CDR3 amino acids: CASSQAETGANQPQHF. The DNA for the CDR3 is TGCGCCAGCAGCCAAGCCGAGACAGGGGCCAATCAGCCCCAGCATTTT. The chain joins TRBV4-1 to TRBJ1-5; 8 bases are shared with TRBD1. The CDR3 sequence is 16 residues long. Trimming cost V 1 base and J 3 bases; bases outside gene matches: 5. Per the germline V gene, CDR1 is MGHRA and CDR2 is YSYEKL.

The table lists this clonotype with a few counts. The chain employs TRBV20-1 and TRBJ2-3; TRBD2 matches 9 bases. After removal of 7 bases from V and 3 bases from J, the junction contained 8 bases not matched to a gene. This CDR3 spans 14 amino acids. Germline CDR1 reads DFQATT; CDR2 reads SNEGSKA (reference sequence). As DNA, the CDR3 is TGCAGTGACTCGCGGGGGGGGAGTACAGATACGCAGTATTTT. Translating it yields CSDSRGGSTDTQYF.

The chain combines TRBV20-1 with TRBJ2-7; the match to TRBD2 covers 9 bases. The junction had 8 bases not matched to a gene; V was cut back by 2 bases and J by 0 bases. Germline CDR1 DFQATT, CDR2 SNEGSKA (reference sequence). CDR3 size: 16 residues. As DNA, the CDR3 is TGCAGTGCTAGAAAAAGGAGCGGGGGGTCCTCCTACGAGCAGTACGTC. Protein: CSARKRSGGSSYEQYV.

The rearrangement uses TRBV4-1 and TRBJ2-1; D possibly matches TRBD1 or TRBD2 (5 bases each). The CDR3 totals 15 residues. V was trimmed by 4 bases and J by 9 bases, leaving 19 bases between them. The germline V gene encodes CDR1 MGHRA and CDR2 YSYEKL. The DNA for the CDR3 is TGCGCCAGCAGCCCCCGGACTGGGGGTGACGGTGAGCAGTTCTTC. This sequence encodes CASSPRTGGDGEQFF.